The 7 T cell receptor beta chains given below trace back to one sample, sequenced in a study of blood T cell repertoires in COVID-19. TCRdb keeps only in-frame clones here, not all; method: immunoSEQ multiplex PCR. The table has over 50,000 clones, around 85% seen once. The sequenced sample was peripheral blood. These receptors were taken from a human donor in a cohort sampled during active COVID-19.

V is TRBV11-2 and J is TRBJ2-5, with D unclear. This CDR3 has 15 residues. V was cut by 0 bases and J by 2 bases, with 10 bases left in between. Per germline, CDR1 SGHAT and CDR2 FQNNGV. The chain's CDR3 is CASSLEPRRQETQYF. The CDR3 DNA reads as TGTGCCAGCAGCTTAGAACCGCGCAGGCAAGAGACCCAGTACTTC.

This chain connects TRBV9 to TRBJ2-2, with D perhaps TRBD1 (6 bases). The CDR3 loop spans 18 amino acids. Deletions cut 3 bases from V and 5 bases from J, with 23 bases between. CDR1 SGDLS and CDR2 YYNGEE come from the germline V gene. CDR3 protein: CASSAKVFGARGTGELFF. DNA of the CDR3: TGTGCCAGCAGCGCGAAAGTCTTCGGGGCCAGGGGAACCGGGGAGCTGTTTTTT.

The rearrangement links TRBV2 to TRBJ2-3; D unresolved. V lost 5 bases and J 0 bases, leaving 18 bases between the germline ends. The CDR3 extends over 17 amino acids. Germline V gene sequence: CDR1 SNHLY, CDR2 FYNNEI. CDR3 sequence reads: CASSKGQASISTDTQYF. Here the CDR3 DNA reads TGTGCCAGCAGTAAAGGGCAGGCCTCTATTAGCACAGATACGCAGTATTTT.

The genes are TRBV7-6 and TRBJ1-1, with D uncertain. Germline V gives CDR1 SGHVS, CDR2 FNYEAQ. The CDR3 consists of 16 residues. The ends were cut back, 0 bases at V and 2 bases at J, with 13 bases in the middle. The CDR3 region has the DNA TGTGCCAGCAGCTTAGCTAGTGGGAGATTTAACACTGAAGCTTTCTTT. It specifies CASSLASGRFNTEAFF.

This clone was seen once. This rearrangement joins TRBV27 to TRBJ1-2; TRBD1 might be the D (5 bases). Germline V gene sequence: CDR1 MNHEY, CDR2 SMNVEV (reference sequence). This CDR3 region has 15 residues. With 3 bases removed from V and 1 base from J, the gap between germline ends came to 12 bases. CDR3 bases: TGTGCCAGCAGTTTCCTCCGACAGATTAACTATGGCTACACCTTC. It is translated as CASSFLRQINYGYTF.

The chain recombines TRBV6-5 with TRBJ2-3, with unresolved D. From germline, CDR1 is MNHEY and CDR2 SVGAGI. Trimming stripped 8 bases from V and 0 bases from J, with 12 bases between. The CDR3 runs 14 residues. The CDR3 DNA sequence: TGTGCCAGCCGGATTTTCGGGAGCACAGATACGCAGTATTTT. Amino acid sequence: CASRIFGSTDTQYF.

This clone came up once. Other DNA sequences from this sample encode an identical CDR3 as well. The genes are TRBV18 and TRBJ2-7; 9 positions match TRBD1. The CDR3 is made up of 14 amino acids. Germline V lookup: CDR1 KGHSH, CDR2 LQKENI. V gave up 4 bases and J gave up 2 bases; unmatched junction bases: 3. The CDR3 protein is CASSLDRGTYEQYF. CDR3 sequence (DNA): TGTGCCAGCTCACTGGACAGGGGTACCTACGAGCAGTACTTC.